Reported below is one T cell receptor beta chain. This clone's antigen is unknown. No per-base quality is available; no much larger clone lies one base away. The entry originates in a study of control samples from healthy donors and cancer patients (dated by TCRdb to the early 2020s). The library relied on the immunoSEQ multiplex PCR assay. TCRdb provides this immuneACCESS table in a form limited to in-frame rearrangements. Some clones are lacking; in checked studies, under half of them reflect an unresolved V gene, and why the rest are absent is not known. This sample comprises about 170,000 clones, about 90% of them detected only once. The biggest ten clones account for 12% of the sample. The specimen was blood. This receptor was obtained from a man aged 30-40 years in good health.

The CDR3 protein sequence reads: CASSQDTRSNSPLHF. The nucleotide sequence is given as TGTGCCAGCAGCCAAGATACCAGGTCGAATTCACCCCTCCACTTT. The chain uses TRBV3-1 (or the pseudogene TRBV3-2) and TRBJ1-6; the D gene is unclear. CDR1 LGHDT and CDR2 YNNKEL are derived from the germline V gene (reference sequence). Including the terminal cysteine and phenylalanine, the CDR3 comprises 15 residues. The entry retains the CDR3 DNA only, 45 bases that are in frame from base 1. Trimming removed 0 bases from V and 7 bases from J, leaving 10 bases between the germline ends.